A selection of T cell receptor beta chains follows, all from one sample in a study of T cells in Graves' hyperthyroidism and ophthalmopathy. A single record per CDR3 protein comes from TCRdb applying MiXCR to the multiplex PCR reads. This sample has about 98,000 distinct CDR3 sequences; roughly 40% occur once, and the top ten carry 10%. Sequenced sample: peripheral blood or thyroid tissue (not recorded which). These receptors all come from a young woman with Graves' hyperthyroidism. Each CDR3 is given without its conserved first and last residue. Fields, in order: V gene, J gene, D gene, CDR3 protein. D genes are given only for firm matches.

>TRBV15|TRBJ2-7|TRBD2
ATSRRRGRGYEQY
>TRBV12-3/TRBV12-4|TRBJ1-1|NA
ASSLWPRGDRKNTEAF
>TRBV2|TRBJ1-1|NA
ASSEGPSTVPLAF
>TRBV9|TRBJ1-5|NA
ANSVGGSNQPQH
>TRBV20-1|TRBJ1-4|NA
SAREPPGAGWNEKLF
>TRBV5-4|TRBJ2-7|TRBD1
ASSLGTGVYEQY
>TRBV12-3/TRBV12-4|TRBJ2-7|NA
ASSFSGFRSYEQY
>TRBV12-3/TRBV12-4|TRBJ1-2|TRBD1
ASNGRGNT
>TRBV20-1|TRBJ1-5|NA
SASGRQNQPQH
>TRBV7-8|TRBJ2-3|NA
ASSLAGARADTQY
>TRBV5-1|TRBJ2-7|NA
ASSLDGTSYEQY
>TRBV7-2|TRBJ2-2|TRBD1
ASRSGTGITGELF
>TRBV7-2|TRBJ1-1|NA
ASSLRAIGGDTEAF
>TRBV24-1|TRBJ1-1|NA
ATSDRTAMNTEAF
>TRBV15|TRBJ2-5|TRBD1
ATSRDRTGRETQY
>TRBV7-3|TRBJ2-7|NA
ASRQGGTYEQY
>TRBV5-5|TRBJ2-7|TRBD1
ASSLEGQGYEQY
>TRBV11-2|TRBJ1-1|NA
ASNEVPGTEAF
>TRBV20-1|TRBJ2-7|TRBD1
SAMGQGHFEQY
>TRBV10-3|TRBJ2-7|NA
AISKSTVAVYEQY
>TRBV15|TRBJ2-5|TRBD1
ATSRDRGQGTQY
>TRBV7-2|TRBJ1-5|NA
ASSLGGLGDQH
>TRBV9|TRBJ1-3|NA
ASSVGGNENTIY
>TRBV2|TRBJ1-3|TRBD1
ASSYTGGSGNTIY
>TRBV7-2|TRBJ1-5|NA
AGSFGQANQPQH
>TRBV7-9|TRBJ2-5|NA
ATSLASIETQY
>TRBV29-1|TRBJ1-2|NA
SVSAGATHYGYT
>TRBV28|TRBJ2-7|NA
ASTLGLARSYEQY
>TRBV20-1|TRBJ1-6|TRBD1
SARTAGTGFSPLH
>TRBV19|TRBJ2-3|NA
SSTHQGGRGTDGDTQY
>TRBV5-1|TRBJ1-1|NA
ASSLMRLGDTEAF
>TRBV10-3|TRBJ2-3|NA
AIRKDGQLTDTQY
>TRBV5-4|TRBJ2-5|NA
ASSYRVRKETQY
>TRBV10-3|TRBJ2-2|TRBD2
AISDSGRAAGELF
>TRBV20-1|TRBJ2-2|TRBD2
SASSLAGPGWELF
>TRBV7-2|TRBJ2-5|TRBD2
ASTFGTSGRQTQY
>TRBV13|TRBJ1-6|NA
ASSPLKSAPLH
>TRBV20-1|TRBJ1-1|NA
SAPRQGTEAF
>TRBV5-4|TRBJ1-4|NA
ASSSQPGEKLF
>TRBV25-1|TRBJ1-3|NA
ASSARGRGLAGNTIY
>TRBV4-1|TRBJ1-5|NA
ASSQGNFDRQPQH
>TRBV25-1|TRBJ1-6|NA
ASSASLDPGLNYNSPLH
>TRBV20-1|TRBJ2-7|NA
SASWLGAYEQY
>TRBV15|TRBJ2-7|TRBD1
ATSSPQGASTYEQY
>TRBV2|TRBJ1-5|TRBD1
ASLEGDSPPQH
>TRBV7-9|TRBJ2-7|NA
ASSLGLFIPYEQY
>TRBV28|TRBJ1-5|NA
ASSLLGIGVSNQPQH
>TRBV19|TRBJ2-7|TRBD1
ASSRQGQAYEQY
>TRBV6-5|TRBJ2-7|TRBD2
VSSKSGGMYKQY
>TRBV12-3/TRBV12-4|TRBJ1-5|TRBD1
ASSDITGVGGQPQH
>TRBV4-2|TRBJ2-5|TRBD2
ASSQDRLAETQY
>TRBV7-8|TRBJ2-7|TRBD1
ASSFRTGVSYEQY
>TRBV20-1|TRBJ2-2|TRBD1
SATLRGQVNTGELF
>TRBV27|TRBJ1-1|NA
ASSITGGMNTEAF